This T cell receptor (beta chain) appears in the sequencing data of a study of molecular identifiers for immune sequencing clone quantification (dated by TCRdb to between 2017 and 2018). Background for the entire study: For a replicate experiment, RNA from roughly 18,000 or 92,000 naive CD8 T cells was divided into five aliquots, and four of the five aliquots were sequenced. This methods study used CD8 T cells to benchmark TCR RNA copy counting and molecular-identifier clustering-based TCR repertoire sequencing (MIDCIRS). Study-wide findings and limitations: Spiked-in Jurkat TCR RNA equal to a single cell's worth was reported to be detectable even within 1,100,000 naive CD8 T cells. Identical TCR molecules sharing a barcode could cause highly expanded clone sizes to be underestimated. Modeling gave about 3.2 recovered TCR RNA copies per cell versus 8 to 10 by digital PCR, implying around 33% capture efficiency. Spiked-in Jurkat TCR RNA (approximately 10 copies' worth), which is not part of the donor repertoire, was contained in the naive libraries. Without barcode sub-clustering, chimeric consensus sequences inflated TCR diversity; chimeras reached as high as 47%. In CMV-specific effector cells, clones with more than 20 RNA copies contained over 99% of molecules, whereas in naive cells such clones contained under 1% of molecules.

Library creation used PCR. Instrument used: NextSeq 500. Preparation of bulk TCR libraries followed a previously described approach, with the TCR primers listed in Table S5. Total RNA was purified with the Qiagen AllPrep DNA/RNA kit. Reads from multiple sequencing runs of the same library were pooled before analysis. Per the source publication's procedure: Only reads with exact TCR constant sequence were kept, trimmed to 150 nt, and grouped by their 12-nt molecular barcodes. Reads within each barcode group were sub-clustered using a 15% Levenshtein threshold, and quality-weighted consensus sequences were constructed for each RNA molecule. Non-functional sequences were removed, as were lower-count sequences one edit away from another. Based on a fit of two negative binomial distributions, barcode sub-clusters having less than 20% of the maximum read count were discarded. TCRdb ran its own pipeline on the public reads, namely fastp trimming at Q25 and MiXCR clone calling, and kept in-frame beta chains. Records with the same CDR3 protein are collapsed into one entry carrying the most frequent genes and DNA. The V and J calls were not made by the authors but by TCRdb's processing. In all, the sample holds over 300,000 distinct CDR3 sequences, and roughly a quarter of those were seen once. The ten largest make up about 0.74% of the sample.

Libraries of naive CD8 T cells were generated from around 20,000 to 1,000,000 sorted cells, with 10%, 30% or 50% of the purified RNA used. Naive CD8 T cells were FACS-sorted as CD8+CD4-CCR7+CD45RA+ on a BD FACSAria II into RLT Plus buffer. Detection sensitivity was tested by spiking Jurkat RNA equal to around 11 TCR copies' worth into samples containing roughly 19,000-1,000,000 naive CD8 T cells. Enrichment of CD8 T cells was performed with RosetteSep CD8+ T Cell Enrichment Cocktail and Ficoll-Paque, after which ACK red cell lysis was carried out. From its cysteine to its phenylalanine, the CDR3 spans 14 amino acids. Only CDR3 DNA remains: 42 bases, in frame from the first base. The V and J ends are trimmed by 5 bases and 4 bases, leaving 14 bases between them. The germline V gene (reference sequence) sets CDR1 to SEHNR and CDR2 to FQNEAQ. This clonotype has just a few counts. The specificity of this receptor is unknown. The input lacks base qualities; no much larger clone sits a single base away.

This receptor chain uses TRBV7-9 and TRBJ1-2; perhaps TRBD1 is the D gene, with 6 bases matching. This clonotype was obtained from a human donor in good health. Some libraries in this study had Jurkat cell RNA spiked in. Sequencing was done on a sample of naive CD8+ T cells from blood, with Jurkat cell RNA spiked in. Sample cell subset or site, as interpreted from the label and publication: FACS-sorted CD8+CD4-CCR7+CD45RA+ naive T cells. The nucleotide sequence reads TGTGCCAGCAGCCCCACCGGACAGCTCTATGGCTACACCTTC. This gives the protein CASSPTGQLYGYTF.